This is a list of T cell receptor beta chains from one sample in a study of blood T cell repertoires in COVID-19. Libraries were prepared by immunoSEQ multiplex PCR; TCRdb keeps only in-frame clonotypes and omits some of them. The top ten hold about 5% of the sample, which has about 150,000 clones, roughly 82% seen once. The specimen sequenced was peripheral blood. Receptors originate from a human donor in a cohort sampled during active COVID-19. Each CDR3 is given with its conserved first and last residue. The order of the fields is J gene, D gene, clone size, V gene, CDR3 DNA, CDR3 protein. D genes are given only for firm matches. Expanded clones get a size class; other rows say once, few or many, or leave the size out.

J: TRBJ2-5; D: TRBD2; size: NA; V: TRBV7-3; DNA: TGTGCCAGCAGCTTCGCGGGAGCCGGGGAAGAGACCCAGTACTTC; CDR3: CASSFAGAGEETQYF
J: TRBJ2-3; D: NA; size: NA; V: TRBV5-4; DNA: TGTGCCAGCAGCTTGTCCACTGATACTAGCACAGATACGCAGTATTTT; CDR3: CASSLSTDTSTDTQYF
J: TRBJ1-6; D: TRBD1; size: NA; V: TRBV6-5; DNA: TGTGCCAGCAGGGCCGGACAGGGGGCGAATTCACCCCTCCACTTT; CDR3: CASRAGQGANSPLHF
J: TRBJ2-7; D: NA; size: NA; V: TRBV4-2; DNA: TGTGCCAGCAGCCAAGATCACACAGGCTACGAGCAGTACTTC; CDR3: CASSQDHTGYEQYF
J: TRBJ1-1; D: NA; size: NA; V: TRBV6-5; DNA: TGTGCCAGCAGCACAGGGAGAAGTACTGAAGCTTTCTTT; CDR3: CASSTGRSTEAFF
J: TRBJ2-7; D: TRBD2; size: NA; V: TRBV20-1; DNA: TGCAGTGCTAGTGTGCTAGCGGGGGCCTTGGAGCAGTACTTC; CDR3: CSASVLAGALEQYF
J: TRBJ2-5; D: TRBD2; size: NA; V: TRBV18; DNA: TGTGCCAGCTCACTTAGCGGGAACGGTGAGACCCAGTACTTC; CDR3: CASSLSGNGETQYF
J: TRBJ1-1; D: NA; size: NA; V: TRBV11-2; DNA: TGTGCCAGCAGCTTTTTGGGACCGGGACATCCGACGGAAGCTTTCTTT; CDR3: CASSFLGPGHPTEAFF
J: TRBJ2-5; D: NA; size: NA; V: TRBV2; DNA: TGTGCCAGCAGCGCAACAGGGAAGGAGGAGACCCAGTACTTC; CDR3: CASSATGKEETQYF
J: TRBJ2-2; D: NA; size: NA; V: TRBV3-1/TRBV3-2; DNA: TGTGCCAGCAGCCAAGAGGCGGCCACGAACACCGGGGAGCTGTTTTTT; CDR3: CASSQEAATNTGELFF
J: TRBJ2-3; D: TRBD1; size: NA; V: TRBV5-1; DNA: TGCGCCAGCAGCTTGGGGACAGGGTCAGATACGCAGTATTTT; CDR3: CASSLGTGSDTQYF
J: TRBJ1-1; D: NA; size: NA; V: TRBV9; DNA: TGTGCCAGCAGCGCGTCGGCACAGGCAGGTACTGAAGCTTTCTTT; CDR3: CASSASAQAGTEAFF
J: TRBJ1-2; D: NA; size: NA; V: TRBV14; DNA: TGTGCCAGCAGCCAAGTAACCGGACAAAGTGGCTACACCTTC; CDR3: CASSQVTGQSGYTF
J: TRBJ1-3; D: TRBD1; size: NA; V: TRBV5-1; DNA: TGCGCCAGCAGCTTGGGGGACAGAACCTCTGGAAACACCATATATTTT; CDR3: CASSLGDRTSGNTIYF
J: TRBJ2-3; D: TRBD2; size: NA; V: TRBV19; DNA: TGTGCCAGTAGTAAACGACTAGCGGGGAGCCCAACCGGGGCAGATACGCAGTATTTT; CDR3: CASSKRLAGSPTGADTQYF
J: TRBJ1-4; D: TRBD1; size: NA; V: TRBV5-1; DNA: TGCGCCAGCAGCTTGGGCGTCCTGACAGGGGTTAATGAAAAACTGTTTTTT; CDR3: CASSLGVLTGVNEKLFF
J: TRBJ2-1; D: TRBD2; size: NA; V: TRBV7-2; DNA: TGTGCCAGCAGCCAGAATAGCGGGGCCTACAATGAGCAGTTCTTC; CDR3: CASSQNSGAYNEQFF
J: TRBJ2-7; D: NA; size: NA; V: TRBV5-1; DNA: TGCGCCAGCAGCCCTTGGAGGGGGGGAACAGGTGGGCTCTACGAGCAGTACTTC; CDR3: CASSPWRGGTGGLYEQYF
J: TRBJ2-7; D: TRBD1; size: NA; V: TRBV28; DNA: TGTGCCAGCAGTTTAGTTCGGACAGGACCCTACGAGCAGTACTTC; CDR3: CASSLVRTGPYEQYF
J: TRBJ2-3; D: TRBD1; size: NA; V: TRBV15; DNA: TGTGCCACCAGCAGGGACCTTCCCGGGACAGGACTGGGAGATACGCAGTATTTT; CDR3: CATSRDLPGTGLGDTQYF
J: TRBJ1-1; D: NA; size: NA; V: TRBV2; DNA: TGTGCCAGCAGTGAACAGGGTATTTATATCGGGGAAGCTTTCTTT; CDR3: CASSEQGIYIGEAFF
J: TRBJ2-5; D: NA; size: NA; V: TRBV27; DNA: TGTGCCAGCAGTTTGAGAGGGAGGGAGACCCAGTACTTC; CDR3: CASSLRGRETQYF
J: TRBJ2-5; D: TRBD1; size: NA; V: TRBV10-1; DNA: TGCGCCAGCAGCAGGACAGGGGGAGAGACCCAGTACTTC; CDR3: CASSRTGGETQYF
J: TRBJ2-7; D: NA; size: NA; V: TRBV19; DNA: TGTGCCAGTAGTGCAACCACAGGTGGCTACGAGCAGTACTTC; CDR3: CASSATTGGYEQYF
J: TRBJ2-5; D: TRBD2; size: NA; V: TRBV30; DNA: TGTGCCTGGAGTGTCGATTTAAGGGGACTAGCAATCGAGACCCAGTACTTC; CDR3: CAWSVDLRGLAIETQYF
J: TRBJ2-5; D: TRBD2; size: NA; V: TRBV7-8; DNA: TGTGCCAGCAGCTTAGTTCTAGCGGATTATGAGACCCAGTACTTC; CDR3: CASSLVLADYETQYF
J: TRBJ1-5; D: TRBD1; size: NA; V: TRBV2; DNA: TGTGCCAGCAGCGGACAGGGGACAAATCAGCCCCAGCATTTT; CDR3: CASSGQGTNQPQHF
J: TRBJ2-1; D: NA; size: NA; V: TRBV6-1; DNA: TGTGCCAGCAGTGTTTCCCGGCTAGCGGAGGGGGGCTATGAGCAGTTCTTC; CDR3: CASSVSRLAEGGYEQFF
J: TRBJ2-5; D: NA; size: NA; V: TRBV5-1; DNA: TGCGCCAGCAGCCTTGCAGGGGCCCAGAGGGAGACCCAGTACTTC; CDR3: CASSLAGAQRETQYF
J: TRBJ1-5; D: NA; size: NA; V: TRBV28; DNA: TGTGCCAGCAGTTTAAGGGGGGGCTCCCGACAGCCCCAGCATTTT; CDR3: CASSLRGGSRQPQHF
J: TRBJ1-2; D: TRBD1; size: NA; V: TRBV29-1; DNA: TGCAGCGTTGTAGCCAGGGACAGGGCTAACTATGGCTACACCTTC; CDR3: CSVVARDRANYGYTF
J: TRBJ1-5; D: NA; size: NA; V: TRBV4-1; DNA: TGCGCCAGCAGCCGCCAGAGGTATAGCAATCAGCCCCAGCATTTT; CDR3: CASSRQRYSNQPQHF
J: TRBJ1-2; D: TRBD1; size: NA; V: TRBV28; DNA: TGTGCCAGCACTCCAACAGGGGTCAACTATGGCTACACCTTC; CDR3: CASTPTGVNYGYTF
J: TRBJ2-2; D: TRBD1; size: NA; V: TRBV5-1; DNA: TGCGCCAGCAGCATCCCAGACAGGGGCACCGGGGAGCTGTTTTTT; CDR3: CASSIPDRGTGELFF
J: TRBJ2-2; D: TRBD2; size: NA; V: TRBV19; DNA: TGTGCCAGTAGTATATCTCGTCTAGCGGGGCCCGGGGGGGAGCTGTTTTTT; CDR3: CASSISRLAGPGGELFF
J: TRBJ2-2; D: NA; size: NA; V: TRBV18; DNA: TGTGCCAGCTCACCCGGCCGGGACACCGGGGAGCTGTTTTTT; CDR3: CASSPGRDTGELFF
J: TRBJ2-5; D: NA; size: NA; V: TRBV19; DNA: TGTGCCAGTAGTTCAACCACCCACGCGTCGCTCCAAGAGACCCAGTACTTC; CDR3: CASSSTTHASLQETQYF
J: TRBJ1-2; D: NA; size: NA; V: TRBV18; DNA: TGTGCCAGCTCACCAGGGGGACAAGACTATGGCTACACCTTC; CDR3: CASSPGGQDYGYTF
J: TRBJ1-1; D: NA; size: NA; V: TRBV5-1; DNA: TGCGCCAGCAGCCCAGGACAGATGAGCACTGAAGCTTTCTTT; CDR3: CASSPGQMSTEAFF
J: TRBJ2-7; D: NA; size: NA; V: TRBV7-2; DNA: TGTGCCAGCAGCTTAGAACAGGGAAGGGTGCAGCAGTACTTC; CDR3: CASSLEQGRVQQYF
J: TRBJ2-3; D: NA; size: NA; V: TRBV18; DNA: TGTGCCAGCTCACCACCCACTAGTGGTACTGGTACGCAGTATTTT; CDR3: CASSPPTSGTGTQYF
J: TRBJ1-6; D: TRBD1; size: NA; V: TRBV2; DNA: TGTGCCAGCAGTAGACAGGGGAATAATTCACCCCTCCACTTT; CDR3: CASSRQGNNSPLHF
J: TRBJ2-2; D: NA; size: NA; V: TRBV19; DNA: TGTGCCAGTAGTATCAGGAGGACGAACACCGGGGAGCTGTTTTTT; CDR3: CASSIRRTNTGELFF
J: TRBJ2-6; D: NA; size: NA; V: TRBV7-3; DNA: TGTGCCAGCAGCCACGAGGGTACATCTGGGGCCAACGTCCTGACTTTC; CDR3: CASSHEGTSGANVLTF
J: TRBJ1-5; D: NA; size: NA; V: TRBV19; DNA: TGTGCCAGTAGTATAGAGTGGGGAGCCCAGCCCCAGCATTTT; CDR3: CASSIEWGAQPQHF
J: TRBJ2-2; D: TRBD1; size: few; V: TRBV11-2; DNA: TGTGCCAGCACTTCACAGGGGGCGCGCACCGGGGAGCTGTTTTTT; CDR3: CASTSQGARTGELFF
J: TRBJ2-2; D: TRBD1; size: NA; V: TRBV5-1; DNA: TGCGCCAGCAGCTGGACTGGACAGGGTGGTTCCGGGGAGCTGTTTTTT; CDR3: CASSWTGQGGSGELFF
J: TRBJ2-5; D: NA; size: NA; V: TRBV28; DNA: TGTGCCAGCAGTTCCTTAGTTCAATCGTACCAAGAGACCCAGTACTTC; CDR3: CASSSLVQSYQETQYF